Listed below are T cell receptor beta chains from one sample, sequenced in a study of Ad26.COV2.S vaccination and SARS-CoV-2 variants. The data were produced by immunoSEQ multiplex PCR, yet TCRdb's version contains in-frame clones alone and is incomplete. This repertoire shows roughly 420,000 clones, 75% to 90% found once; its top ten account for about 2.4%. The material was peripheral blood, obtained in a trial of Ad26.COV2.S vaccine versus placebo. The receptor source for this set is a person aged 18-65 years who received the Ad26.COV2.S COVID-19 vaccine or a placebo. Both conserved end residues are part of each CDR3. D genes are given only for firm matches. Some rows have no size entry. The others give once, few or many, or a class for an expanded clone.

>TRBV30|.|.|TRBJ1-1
CAWSVGGNTEAFF
TGTGCCTGGAGTGTTGGAGGGAACACTGAAGCTTTCTTT
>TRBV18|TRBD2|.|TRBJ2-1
CASSPALLGLAGVNEQFF
TGTGCCAGCTCACCAGCCTTACTTGGACTAGCGGGAGTGAATGAGCAGTTCTTC
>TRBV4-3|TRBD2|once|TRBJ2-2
CASTRAGEGTGELFF
TGCGCCAGCACACGAGCGGGAGAGGGCACCGGGGAGCTGTTTTTT
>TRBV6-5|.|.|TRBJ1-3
CASSYSRWANTIYF
TGTGCCAGCAGTTACTCGAGATGGGCGAACACCATATATTTT
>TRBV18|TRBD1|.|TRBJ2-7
CASSPLGTAEQYF
TGTGCCAGCTCACCGCTCGGGACAGCCGAGCAGTACTTC
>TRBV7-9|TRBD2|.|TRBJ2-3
CASSLVGASGFTDTQYF
TGTGCCAGCAGCTTAGTAGGGGCTAGCGGATTCACAGATACGCAGTATTTT
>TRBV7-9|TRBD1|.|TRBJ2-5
CASSPRTGETQYF
TGTGCCAGCAGCCCCCGGACAGGGGAGACCCAGTACTTC
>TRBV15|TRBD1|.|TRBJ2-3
CATSRTGGLMDTQYF
TGTGCCACCAGCAGGACAGGGGGCCTGATGGATACGCAGTATTTT
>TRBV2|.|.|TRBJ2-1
CAGQRLGLNEQFF
TGTGCCGGACAACGCCTGGGTCTCAATGAGCAGTTCTTC
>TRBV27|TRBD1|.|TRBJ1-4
CASTTGAREKLFF
TGTGCCAGCACCACAGGGGCGCGTGAAAAACTGTTTTTT
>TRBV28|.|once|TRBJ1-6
CARPMAGTDNSPLHF
TGTGCCAGACCCATGGCCGGGACGGATAATTCACCCCTCCACTTT
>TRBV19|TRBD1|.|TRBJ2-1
CASSGRDRGRAPSSYNEQFF
TGTGCCAGTAGTGGCCGGGACAGGGGGCGCGCCCCCAGCTCCTACAATGAGCAGTTCTTC
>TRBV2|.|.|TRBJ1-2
CASSEVINKASYTF
TGTGCCAGCAGTGAAGTCATAAACAAGGCGAGCTACACCTTC
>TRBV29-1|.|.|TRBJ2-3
CSVRGRSTDTQYF
TGCAGCGTTCGAGGTCGGAGCACAGATACGCAGTATTTT
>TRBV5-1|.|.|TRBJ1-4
CASSLEAGAQKLFF
TGCGCCAGCAGCTTGGAGGCAGGAGCTCAAAAACTGTTTTTT
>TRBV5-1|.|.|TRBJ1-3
CASSLGPGYLSGNTIYF
TGCGCCAGCAGCTTAGGCCCAGGCTATCTCTCTGGAAACACCATATATTTT
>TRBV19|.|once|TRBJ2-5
CASSIRQETQYF
TGTGCCAGTAGTATCAGACAAGAGACCCAGTACTTC
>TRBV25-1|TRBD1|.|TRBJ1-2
CASGRTGRHGYTF
TGTGCCAGCGGACGGACAGGGAGGCATGGCTACACCTTC
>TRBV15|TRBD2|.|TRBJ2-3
CATSRSPGLAGGITQYF
TGTGCCACCAGCAGATCTCCGGGACTAGCGGGGGGAATTACGCAGTATTTT
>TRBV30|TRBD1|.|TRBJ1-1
CAWILGGGWMNTEAFF
TGTGCCTGGATTCTAGGAGGGGGCTGGATGAACACTGAAGCTTTCTTT
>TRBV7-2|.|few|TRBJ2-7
CASSPRLRAGVLPYEQYF
TGTGCCAGCAGCCCCCGTCTCCGTGCAGGGGTACTTCCCTACGAGCAGTACTTC
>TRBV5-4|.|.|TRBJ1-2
CASSFGQSNYGYTF
TGTGCCAGCAGCTTTGGACAGTCTAACTATGGCTACACCTTC
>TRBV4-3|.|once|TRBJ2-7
CASSQDHQNYEQYF
TGCGCCAGCAGCCAAGATCACCAAAACTACGAGCAGTACTTC
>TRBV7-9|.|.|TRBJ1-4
CASSPTGQSNEKLFF
TGTGCCAGCAGCCCAACCGGACAGTCTAATGAAAAACTGTTTTTT
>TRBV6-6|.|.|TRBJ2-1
CASIGGAGPYNEQFF
TGTGCCAGCATTGGGGGAGCCGGCCCCTACAATGAGCAGTTCTTC
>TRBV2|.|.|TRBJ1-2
CASSDRVVVVGYTF
TGTGCCAGCAGTGACAGGGTAGTCGTCGTAGGCTACACCTTC
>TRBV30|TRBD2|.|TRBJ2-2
CAWSRGGYGIGELFF
TGTGCCTGGAGTCGGGGGGGCTATGGAATCGGGGAGCTGTTTTTT
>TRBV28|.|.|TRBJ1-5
CASSLSPQHSNQPQHF
TGTGCCAGCAGTTTATCCCCCCAACATAGCAATCAGCCCCAGCATTTT
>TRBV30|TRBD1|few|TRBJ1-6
CAWSGGQGASSPLHF
TGTGCCTGGAGCGGGGGACAGGGGGCGAGTTCACCCCTCCACTTT
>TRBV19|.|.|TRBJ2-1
CASSIDGAYNEQFF
TGTGCCAGTAGTATCGACGGCGCCTACAATGAGCAGTTCTTC
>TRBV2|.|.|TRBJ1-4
CASSERAREKLFF
TGTGCCAGCAGTGAAAGGGCTCGGGAAAAACTGTTTTTT
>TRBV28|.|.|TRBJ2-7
CASSSDTYEQYF
TGTGCCAGCAGTTCCGACACCTACGAGCAGTACTTC
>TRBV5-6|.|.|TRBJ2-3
CASIQDGYTDTQYF
TGTGCCAGCATCCAGGACGGCTACACAGATACGCAGTATTTT
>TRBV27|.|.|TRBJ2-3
CASSYRGPGTDTQYF
TGTGCCAGCAGTTATCGGGGTCCCGGCACAGATACGCAGTATTTT
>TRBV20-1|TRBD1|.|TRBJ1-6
CSASGDRDSPLHF
TGCAGTGCTAGTGGGGACAGGGATTCACCCCTCCACTTT
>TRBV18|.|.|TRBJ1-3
CASSSASAGSTGNTIYF
TGTGCCAGCTCATCCGCTTCCGCAGGGTCTACTGGAAACACCATATATTTT
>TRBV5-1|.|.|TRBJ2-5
CASSTRGGETQYF
TGCGCCAGCAGTACGAGGGGTGGAGAGACCCAGTACTTC
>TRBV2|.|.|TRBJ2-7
CASRRTGTDEQYF
TGTGCCTCCCGAAGGACGGGGACGGACGAGCAGTACTTC
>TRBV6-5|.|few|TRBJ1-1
CASALQGGARTEAFF
TGTGCCAGCGCTCTACAAGGGGGGGCGCGTACTGAAGCTTTCTTT
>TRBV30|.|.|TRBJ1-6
CAWSVWAYNSPLHF
TGTGCCTGGAGTGTATGGGCCTATAATTCACCCCTCCACTTT
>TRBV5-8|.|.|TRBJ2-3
CASSLQSSTDTQYF
TGTGCCAGCAGCTTGCAGTCTAGCACAGATACGCAGTATTTT
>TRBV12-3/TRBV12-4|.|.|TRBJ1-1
CASRLRVGAEAFF
TGTGCCAGCAGACTCAGGGTTGGCGCTGAAGCTTTCTTT
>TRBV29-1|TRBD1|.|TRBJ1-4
CSAAGGTDNEKLFF
TGCAGCGCCGCAGGCGGGACAGATAATGAAAAACTGTTTTTT
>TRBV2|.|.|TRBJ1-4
CASSEALPGRDAYFNEKLFF
TGTGCCAGCAGTGAAGCGCTTCCGGGGCGGGACGCTTATTTTAATGAAAAACTGTTTTTT
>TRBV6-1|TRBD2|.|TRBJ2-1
CASSERRLAGVTVEQFF
TGTGCCAGCAGTGAAAGAAGACTAGCGGGGGTCACAGTCGAGCAGTTCTTC
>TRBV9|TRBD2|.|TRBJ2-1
CASSAVWVAGGYNEQFF
TGTGCCAGCAGCGCCGTCTGGGTAGCGGGGGGATACAATGAGCAGTTCTTC
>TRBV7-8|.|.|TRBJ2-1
CASLSTRFLNNEQFF
TGTGCCAGCCTAAGTACTAGGTTTCTCAACAATGAGCAGTTCTTC
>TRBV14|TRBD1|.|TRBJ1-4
CASSQTHDRVYEKLFF
TGTGCCAGCAGCCAAACTCACGACAGGGTTTATGAAAAACTGTTTTTT
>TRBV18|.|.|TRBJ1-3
CASSPPYDRLSGNTIYF
TGTGCCAGCTCACCACCGTACGACAGACTCTCTGGAAACACCATATATTTT
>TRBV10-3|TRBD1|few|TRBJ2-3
CAIRDGTGGDVQYF
TGTGCCATCAGGGACGGGACAGGGGGTGATGTGCAGTATTTT
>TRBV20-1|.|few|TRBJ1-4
CSASRGEKLFF
TGCAGTGCCAGTCGAGGGGAAAAACTGTTTTTT